This TCR beta chain was recorded in a study of regulatory T cells in long-lasting Graves disease. This clonotype appeared a few times. To make TCR beta libraries, researchers used iRepertoire HTBI primers and Arm-PCR of CDR3 regions. TCRdb called the multiplex PCR reads again in MiXCR, with one record for every CDR3 protein. This table holds about 470,000 distinct CDR3 sequences, 20% to 25% found once. Indicated time point: persistent/refractory GD, antithyroid drugs over 5 years with positive TRAb. Generation of the TCR library employed RNA extracted from PBMCs. This CDR3 spans 15 amino acids. Germline CDR1 is SQVTM and CDR2 is ANQGSEA. V gave up 3 bases and J gave up 4 bases; unmatched junction bases: 5.

The TCR originated in a female donor with Graves disease. V usage is TRBV29-1 and J usage is TRBJ2-6, with TRBD1 matching over 8 bases. Here the sequenced sample was peripheral blood mononuclear cells (PBMCs), taken when the disease was refractory, from a patient treated with antithyroid drugs. The CDR3 bases are TGCAGCGTTGATTCCCAGGGGGCCGGGGCCAACGTCCTGACTTTC. Protein product: CSVDSQGAGANVLTF.